The 10 T cell receptor beta chains below come from one sample, sequenced in a study of PD-1 blockade in classical Hodgkin lymphoma. Indicated time point: cycle 4 day 1 (C4D1), after six to seven weeks of nivolumab. Patients all relapsed after autologous stem cell transplantation, and there was variation in brentuximab vedotin exposure. Magnetic negative selection served to purify CD4+ T cells out of PBMCs that had been thawed. Clones were sequenced by immunoSEQ multiplex PCR, and TCRdb holds only the in-frame ones, with some missing. The sample has some 11,000 clones, approximately 81% seen once; the top ten hold around 3.2%. Here the sequenced sample was CD4+ T cells from blood, taken before the fourth cycle of nivolumab. All receptors derive from a human donor with classical Hodgkin lymphoma.

The rearrangement uses TRBV28 and TRBJ1-2, with D hard to call. V was trimmed by 2 bases and J by 4 bases, leaving 8 bases between them. CDR1 and CDR2 from the germline V gene are MDHEN and SYDVKM. The CDR3 is made up of 13 amino acids. CDR3 protein: CASSLQDTYGYTF. The CDR3 nucleotides read TGTGCCAGCAGTTTACAGGATACCTATGGCTACACCTTC.

This clone was seen only once. The chain combines TRBV4-1 with TRBJ2-2, with 8 bases matching TRBD2. After removal of 1 base from V and 1 base from J, the junction contained 8 bases not matched to a gene. This CDR3 has 18 amino acids. From germline, CDR1 is MGHRA and CDR2 YSYEKL. CDR3 in DNA: TGCGCCAGCAGCCAAGTAGGTATAGCGGGGCGGAACACCGGGGAGCTGTTTTTT. Translated, it gives CASSQVGIAGRNTGELFF.

In this sample, this clone turned up a few times. This sequence joins TRBV25-1 and TRBJ2-3, with TRBD2 identical over 13 bases. Germline V gene data show CDR1 as MGHDK and CDR2 as SYGVNS. This CDR3 is built from 15 residues. V shed 6 bases and J 5 bases; nucleotides not matched to a gene: 5. This chain's CDR3 is CASRRTSGSGDTQYF. CDR3 coding DNA: TGTGCCAGCAGACGGACTAGCGGGAGTGGAGATACGCAGTATTTT.

The chain joins TRBV19 to TRBJ1-1, with a weak D call TRBD1 (5 bases). The CDR3 is 11 residues long. With 3 bases removed from V and 11 bases from J, the gap between germline ends came to 10 bases. The germline CDR1 and CDR2 sequences are LNHDA and SQIVND (reference sequence). The CDR3 DNA reads TGTGCCAGTAGTATGGGGGTTGTTGCTTTCTTT. Translated, it gives CASSMGVVAFF. Combining the CDR3 with reference TRBV19 and TRBJ1-1 gives the whole variable domain DGGITQSPKYLFRKEGQNVTLSCEQNLNHDAMYWYRQDPGQGLRLIYYSQIVNDFQKGDIAEGYSVSREKKESFPLTVTSAQKNPTAFYLCASSMGVVAFFGQGTRLTVV.

The chain combines TRBV6-6 with TRBJ1-5; D gene uncertain. Germline V gene sequence: CDR1 MNHNY, CDR2 SVGAGI (reference sequence). The V end lost 7 bases, the J end lost 1 base, and 14 bases lay between the germline ends. The CDR3 spans 15 residues. CDR3 protein: CASKEGGRSNQPQHF. The CDR3 nucleotides are TGTGCCAGCAAGGAAGGCGGACGGAGCAATCAGCCCCAGCATTTT.

The V and J genes are TRBV19 and TRBJ2-7; 10 bases map to TRBD2. Germline assignment: CDR1 LNHDA and CDR2 SQIVND (reference sequence). J gave up 3 bases and V 5 bases, and 7 bases lay outside the gene matches. The CDR3 loop spans 15 amino acids. The CDR3 sequence: CASSPLAGGGYEQYF. CDR3 in DNA: TGTGCCAGTAGTCCATTAGCGGGAGGAGGCTACGAGCAGTACTTC. The variable domain in full, completed from reference TRBV19 and TRBJ2-7, reads DGGITQSPKYLFRKEGQNVTLSCEQNLNHDAMYWYRQDPGQGLRLIYYSQIVNDFQKGDIAEGYSVSREKKESFPLTVTSAQKNPTAFYLCASSPLAGGGYEQYFGPGTRLTVT.

The chain combines TRBV9 with TRBJ2-2; 10 bases agree with TRBD2. CDR1 and CDR2 from the germline V gene are SGDLS and YYNGEE. This CDR3 is 17 amino acids long. V trimming: 0 bases; J trimming: 5 bases; junction bases outside the gene matches: 7. CDR3 nucleotides: TGTGCCAGCAGCGTAGAAGCGGGAGGGCCTGGGACCGGGGAGCTGTTTTTT. Translating gives CASSVEAGGPGTGELFF.

CDR3 region: CASSRRRGDTGELFF. The CDR3, as DNA: TGTGCCAGCTCCAGACGCAGGGGTGACACCGGGGAGCTGTTTTTT. V gene TRBV2 combines with J gene TRBJ2-2, with D maybe TRBD1 (6 bases). Germline-derived CDR1 and CDR2 are SNHLY and FYNNEI. Trimming took 8 bases from V and 3 from J, leaving 16 bases between them. The CDR3 loop spans 15 amino acids.

The CDR3 here is CASTDRDTNTEAFF. CDR3 bases: TGTGCCAGCACGGACAGGGATACGAACACTGAAGCTTTCTTT. The chain links TRBV6-1 to TRBJ1-1; 8 bases line up with TRBD1. Germline V CDR1 and CDR2: MNHNS, SASEGT. J gave up 1 base and V 7 bases, and 5 bases lay outside the gene matches. The CDR3 spans 14 residues.

The chain carries TRBV18 and TRBJ1-4, with D possibly matching TRBD1 (5 bases). The CDR3 runs 15 residues. Per the germline V gene, CDR1 is KGHSH and CDR2 is LQKENI. The V and J ends lost 2 bases and 4 bases respectively, with 11 bases between them. The CDR3 region is CASSPAGAVNEKLFF. CDR3 nucleotides: TGTGCCAGCTCACCAGCCGGGGCCGTTAATGAAAAACTGTTTTTT. The complete variable domain, with remaining parts taken from reference TRBV18 and TRBJ1-4, reads NAGVMQNPRHLVRRRGQEARLRCSPMKGHSHVYWYRQLPEEGLKFMVYLQKENIIDESGMPKERFSAEFPKEGPSILRIQQVVRGDSAAYFCASSPAGAVNEKLFFGSGTQLSVL.